This T cell receptor (beta chain) emerged from a study of blood T cells in healthy people across ages. Whole-study context: Per every two T cells, about one barcoded beta molecule was captured by template switching. Study results and limitations: Unsorted PBMC input precluded a conclusive naive versus antigen-experienced comparison.

The sample holds a few counts of this clonotype. Antigen unknown. V was pared by 6 bases and J by 7 bases, with 9 bases between. This CDR3 comprises 12 residues. CDR1 and CDR2 (germline): ENHRY, SYGVKD. A sample-barcoded 5' primer and a J-beta primer mix were used in a second PCR of roughly 6 to 11 cycles. A 12-random-nucleotide template-switch adaptor tagged each cDNA molecule. TCRdb reprocessed the 5' RACE reads with MiXCR, giving one entry per CDR3 protein. The sample lists under 800,000 distinct CDR3 sequences, 35% to 45% occurring once. With each sample, at least 6 micrograms of total RNA were extracted.

This sequence originates from a woman aged 55-75 years in good health. The chain carries TRBV10-3 and TRBJ1-4; D gene uncertain. The sequenced sample consisted of blood. CDR3 residues: CAIRASGEKLFF. CDR3 coding DNA: TGTGCCATCAGGGCCTCAGGTGAAAAACTGTTTTTT.